This T cell receptor beta chain was observed in a study of T-cell reconstitution after alpha-beta-depleted transplantation in children. CDR1 MNHEY and CDR2 SVGEGT come from the germline V gene. The CDR3 is made up of 14 amino acids. The trim removed 4 bases at V and 6 bases at J, leaving 6 bases unmatched. This clonotype was observed at least ten times. Unique molecular identifiers were used to barcode this TCRbeta library. TCRdb analysed the PCR reads with MiXCR anew, one entry per CDR3 protein. This table holds about 280,000 distinct CDR3 sequences, around 10% found once. The chain links TRBV6-2 or TRBV6-3 to TRBJ1-5; 7 bases are shared with TRBD1. The source material was peripheral blood, sampled 180 days after TCRalphabeta/CD19-depleted stem cell transplant. The sequence was obtained from a male patient under 10 years old who had a stem cell transplant for chronic granulomatous disease, so the T cells may come from the graft donor. In DNA form, the CDR3 reads TGTGCCAGCAGTTGGACAGGATTGGTTCAGCCCCAGCATTTT. Encoded protein: CASSWTGLVQPQHF.